This paragraph reports one T cell receptor (beta chain). Its antigen is unidentified. These data come from a study of CD8 T cells in ankylosing spondylitis. A single record per CDR3 protein comes from TCRdb applying MiXCR to the 5' RACE reads. The sample records roughly 220,000 distinct CDR3 sequences, about 18% being singletons. Findings and limits, study-wide: Made up of several highly homologous variants, a TCR beta motif appeared characteristic of ankylosing spondylitis blood.

Germline V CDR1 and CDR2: MNHNY, SVGAGI (reference sequence). This CDR3 is built from 11 residues. Trimming shortened V by 5 bases and J by 9 bases, and 8 bases separated the two germline ends. Sequencing input: blood, either unsorted or a sorted T cell fraction (not recorded which). This rearrangement joins TRBV6-6 to TRBJ2-1; no firm D call. This clonotype was obtained from a male donor with ankylosing spondylitis. This CDR3 is CASSTATEQFF. The CDR3 nucleotides are TGTGCCAGCAGTACGGCCACTGAGCAGTTCTTC.